This TCR beta chain was sequenced for a study of blood T cells in healthy people across ages. A sample-barcoded 5' primer and a J-beta primer mix were used in a second PCR of roughly 6 to 12 cycles. One entry per CDR3 protein, called by TCRdb with MiXCR from the 5' RACE reads. Of around 800,000 distinct CDR3 sequences in the sample, under 80% are singletons; the top ten hold roughly a quarter. Extracted total RNA amounted to at least 6 micrograms for each sample. There are a few counts of this clonotype. The specimen sequenced was blood. The TCR sequence derives from a young man in good health.

CDR3 DNA sequence: TGTGCCAGCAGCCAGGCAGTGAAGGACGAGCAGTACTTC. It codes for CASSQAVKDEQYF. The J gene is TRBJ2-7, the V gene TRBV14, with no clear D. Germline CDR1 SGHDN, CDR2 FVKESK. This CDR3 has 13 residues. Deletions cut 3 bases from V and 5 bases from J, with 11 bases between. Full variable domain (rest looked up from reference TRBV14 and TRBJ2-7): EAGVTQFPSHSVIEKGQTVTLRCDPISGHDNLYWYRRVMGKEIKFLLHFVKESKQDESGMPNNRFLAERTGGTYSTLKVQPAELEDSGVYFCASSQAVKDEQYFGPGTRLTVT.